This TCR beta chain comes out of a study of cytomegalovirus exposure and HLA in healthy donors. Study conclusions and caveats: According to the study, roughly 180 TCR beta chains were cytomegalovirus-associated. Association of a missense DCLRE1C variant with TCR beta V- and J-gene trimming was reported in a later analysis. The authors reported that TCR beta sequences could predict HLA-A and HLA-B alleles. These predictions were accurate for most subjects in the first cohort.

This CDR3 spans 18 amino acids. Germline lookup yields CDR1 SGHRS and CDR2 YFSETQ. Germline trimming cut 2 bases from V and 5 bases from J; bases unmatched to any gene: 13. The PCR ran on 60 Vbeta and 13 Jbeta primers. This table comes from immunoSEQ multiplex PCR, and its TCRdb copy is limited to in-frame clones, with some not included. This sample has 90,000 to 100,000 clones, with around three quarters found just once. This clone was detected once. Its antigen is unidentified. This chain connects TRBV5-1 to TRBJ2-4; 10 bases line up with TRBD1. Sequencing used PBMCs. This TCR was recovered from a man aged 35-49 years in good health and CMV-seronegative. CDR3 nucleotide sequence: TGCGCCAGCAGCTTAAACGCGGCCGGGACAGGGGAGGAAAACATTCAGTACTTC. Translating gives CASSLNAAGTGEENIQYF. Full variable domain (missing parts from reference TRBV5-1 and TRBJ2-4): KAGVTQTPRYLIKTRGQQVTLSCSPISGHRSVSWYQQTPGQGLQFLFEYFSETQRNKGNFPGRFSGRQFSNSRSEMNVSTLELGDSALYLCASSLNAAGTGEENIQYFGAGTRLSVL.